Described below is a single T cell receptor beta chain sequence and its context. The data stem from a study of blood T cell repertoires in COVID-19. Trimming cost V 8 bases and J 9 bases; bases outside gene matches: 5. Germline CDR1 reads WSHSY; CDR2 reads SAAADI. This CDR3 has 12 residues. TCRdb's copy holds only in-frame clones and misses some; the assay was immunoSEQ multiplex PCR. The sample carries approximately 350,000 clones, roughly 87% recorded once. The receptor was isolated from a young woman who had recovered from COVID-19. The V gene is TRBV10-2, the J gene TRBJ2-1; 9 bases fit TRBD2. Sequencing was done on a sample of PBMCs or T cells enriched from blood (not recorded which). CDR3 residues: CASRLAGTEQFF. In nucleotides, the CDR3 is TGCGCCAGCCGGCTAGCGGGGACTGAGCAGTTCTTC.